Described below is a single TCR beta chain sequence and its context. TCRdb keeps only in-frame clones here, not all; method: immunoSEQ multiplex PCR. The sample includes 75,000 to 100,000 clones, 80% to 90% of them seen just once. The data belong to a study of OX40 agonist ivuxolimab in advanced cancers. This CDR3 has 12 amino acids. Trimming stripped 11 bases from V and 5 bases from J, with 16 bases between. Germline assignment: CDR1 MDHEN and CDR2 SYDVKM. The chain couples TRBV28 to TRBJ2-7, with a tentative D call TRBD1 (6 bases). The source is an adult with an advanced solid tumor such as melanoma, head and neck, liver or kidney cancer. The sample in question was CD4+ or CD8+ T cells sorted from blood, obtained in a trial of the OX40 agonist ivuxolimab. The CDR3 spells CAAGRGPHEQYF. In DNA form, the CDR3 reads TGTGCCGCAGGCAGGGGACCCCACGAGCAGTACTTC. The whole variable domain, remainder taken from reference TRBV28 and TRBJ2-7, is DVKVTQSSRYLVKRTGEKVFLECVQDMDHENMFWYRQDPGLGLRLIYFSYDVKMKEKGDIPEGYSVSREKKERFSLILESASTNQTSMYLCAAGRGPHEQYFGPGTRLTVT.